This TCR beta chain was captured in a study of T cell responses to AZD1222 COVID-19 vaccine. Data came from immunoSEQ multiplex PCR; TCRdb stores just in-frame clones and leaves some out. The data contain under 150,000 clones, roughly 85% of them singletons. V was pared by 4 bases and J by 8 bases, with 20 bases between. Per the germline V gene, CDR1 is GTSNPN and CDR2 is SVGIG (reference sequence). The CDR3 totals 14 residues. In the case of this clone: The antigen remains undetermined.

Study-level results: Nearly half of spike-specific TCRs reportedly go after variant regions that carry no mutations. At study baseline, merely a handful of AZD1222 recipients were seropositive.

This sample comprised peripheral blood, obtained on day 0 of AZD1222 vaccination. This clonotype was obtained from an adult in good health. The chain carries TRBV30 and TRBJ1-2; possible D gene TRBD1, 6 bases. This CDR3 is CAWTRLWGRVGYTF. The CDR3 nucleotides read TGTGCCTGGACCCGCCTGTGGGGGCGCGTCGGCTACACCTTC.